These 14 T cell receptor beta chains were sequenced from one sample in a study of shared clonotypes between healthy human individuals. The data were produced by immunoSEQ multiplex PCR, yet TCRdb's version contains in-frame clones alone and is incomplete. In the table there are about 1.1 million clones, approximately 77% of which are singletons. Sequencing used memory CD4+ T cells from PBMCs. Subset noted: CD45RA-negative fraction. These receptors were obtained from a man aged 18 to 29 in good health. Some clones in this sample may be carry-over from other donors' samples.

The chain links TRBV19 to TRBJ1-4; TRBD1 aligns across 8 bases. This CDR3 spans 15 amino acids. The germline V gene has CDR1 LNHDA and CDR2 SQIVND (reference sequence). Germline trimming cut 5 bases from V and 0 bases from J; bases unmatched to any gene: 2. Here the CDR3 DNA reads TGTGCCAGTAGTTACAGGGGGGCAACTAATGAAAAACTGTTTTTT. As protein: CASSYRGATNEKLFF.

Worth noting for this clone: Other DNA sequences within the sample encode an identical CDR3. CDR3 residues: CASSPRLDEQYF. The CDR3 DNA is TGTGCCAGCTCACCAAGGTTAGACGAGCAGTACTTC. This chain connects TRBV18 to TRBJ2-7; D is undetermined. CDR1 KGHSH and CDR2 LQKENI come from the germline V gene. Trimming shortened V by 2 bases and J by 5 bases, and 7 bases separated the two germline ends. There are 12 residues in the CDR3.

The chain carries TRBV30 and TRBJ2-2; no definite D call. CDR1 is GTSNPN and CDR2 is SVGIG in the germline V gene (reference sequence). V lost 2 bases and J lost 6, with 10 bases in between. This CDR3 has 13 amino acids. DNA for the CDR3: TGTGCCTGGAGTAAAACAGATCCCGGGGAGCTGTTTTTT. This translates into CAWSKTDPGELFF. The full variable domain, completed using reference TRBV30 and TRBJ2-2, is SQTIHQWPATLVQPVGSPLSLECTVEGTSNPNLYWYRQAAGRGLQLLFYSVGIGQISSEVPQNLSASRPQDRQFILSSKKLLLSDSGFYLCAWSKTDPGELFFGEGSRLTVL.

The V gene is TRBV6-6, the J gene TRBJ2-3; D perhaps matches TRBD1 (6 bases). Germline assignment: CDR1 MNHNY and CDR2 SVGAGI (reference sequence). The V gene lost 6 bases and the J gene lost 1 base, with 17 bases spanning the gap. CDR3 size: 16 residues. CDR3 DNA: TGTGCCAGCAGCCGTTTACAGGGAAGGGGCACAGATACGCAGTATTTT. Translated: CASSRLQGRGTDTQYF.

The genes are TRBV18 and TRBJ1-1; D gene ambiguous. Germline V gene lookup returns CDR1 KGHSH and CDR2 LQKENI. Between the trimmed V and J ends, which lost 8 bases and 4 bases, there was a span of 11 bases. The CDR3 spans 12 residues. The CDR3 loop reads CASRASTTEAFF. CDR3 sequence (DNA): TGTGCCAGCCGCGCCAGTACCACTGAAGCTTTCTTT.

V usage is TRBV5-1 and J usage is TRBJ2-5; no reliable D call. The length of the CDR3 is 13 residues. Trimming removed 5 bases from V and 3 bases from J, with 11 bases in between. Germline loops: CDR1 SGHRS, CDR2 YFSETQ. CDR3 coding DNA: TGCGCCAGCAGAAAGGGCAGCGAAGAGACCCAGTACTTC. Its translation: CASRKGSEETQYF.

The genes are TRBV5-4 and TRBJ1-4; D uncertain. This CDR3 spans 15 amino acids. From germline, CDR1 is SGHNT and CDR2 YYREEE (reference sequence). The ends were cut back, 4 bases at V and 4 bases at J, with 14 bases in the middle. This CDR3 is CASSARTDFNEKLFF. In DNA, the CDR3 is TGTGCCAGCAGCGCACGGACGGATTTTAATGAAAAACTGTTTTTT.

The chain couples TRBV9 to TRBJ1-5, with D tentatively TRBD1 (6 bases). The CDR3 extends over 14 amino acids. The germline CDR1 and CDR2 sequences are SGDLS and YYNGEE. The ends were cut back, 3 bases at V and 3 bases at J, with 10 bases in the middle. The CDR3 DNA sequence: TGTGCCAGCAGCGCCGGACAGAACAATCAGCCCCAGCATTTT. Translated: CASSAGQNNQPQHF.

This clone was counted only a few times. This chain uses TRBV7-9 with TRBJ2-1, with D perhaps assigned TRBD1 or TRBD2 (5 bases each). V lost 2 bases, J lost 3 bases, and 11 bases lay in between. The CDR3 extends over 15 amino acids. Germline CDR1 and CDR2: SEHNR and FQNEAQ (reference sequence). This CDR3 reads CASSLLRDLYNEQFF. The CDR3 coding sequence is TGTGCCAGCAGCTTACTCCGGGACCTCTACAATGAGCAGTTCTTC.

V gene TRBV5-5 combines with J gene TRBJ2-7; TRBD1 aligns across 9 bases. The germline gives CDR1 SGHKS, CDR2 YYEKEE (reference sequence). Losses at the gene ends were 1 base for V and 6 bases for J; bases not matched to a gene: 11. The length of the CDR3 is 16 residues. The chain's CDR3 is CASSLRTGDGLGEQYF. As DNA, the CDR3 is TGTGCCAGCAGCTTGAGGACAGGGGACGGGTTAGGCGAGCAGTACTTC.

The CDR3 reads CATQNGANVLTF. DNA of the CDR3: TGTGCCACCCAAAACGGGGCCAACGTCCTGACTTTC. The chain recombines TRBV6-1 with TRBJ2-6; D remains ambiguous. CDR1 MNHNS and CDR2 SASEGT come from the germline V gene. This CDR3 comprises 12 residues. Deletions cut 10 bases from V and 4 bases from J, with 8 bases between.

This sequence joins TRBV11-2 and TRBJ1-1; no reliable D call. This CDR3 contains 13 residues. The germline V gene has CDR1 SGHAT and CDR2 FQNNGV. V lost 3 bases and J lost 3, with 8 bases in between. The CDR3 here is CASSLIGDTEAFF. CDR3 DNA: TGTGCCAGCAGCTTGATTGGGGACACTGAAGCTTTCTTT.

The chain combines TRBV10-2 with TRBJ1-2, with a possible D match to TRBD1 (6 bases). Trimming took off 6 bases at V and 6 bases at J, with 8 bases between the two ends. The CDR3 totals 11 residues. Looked up from germline, CDR1 is WSHSY and CDR2 is SAAADI. The CDR3 loop reads CASRGDNGYTF. The CDR3 region has the DNA TGCGCCAGCAGAGGGGACAATGGCTACACCTTC.

The count of this clone is one. The chain recombines TRBV29-1 with TRBJ2-1; the match to TRBD1 covers 10 bases. J gave up 3 bases and V 5 bases, and 4 bases lay outside the gene matches. The germline V gene has CDR1 SQVTM and CDR2 ANQGSEA. CDR3 length: 14 amino acids. Here the CDR3 reads CSVPRDRGYNEQFF. The CDR3, as DNA: TGCAGCGTTCCCCGGGACAGGGGCTACAATGAGCAGTTCTTC.